This TCR beta chain derives from a study of control samples from healthy donors and cancer patients. The CDR3 contains 15 residues. CDR1 is SGHRS, CDR2 YFSETQ, per germline. J gave up 5 bases and V 1 base, and 6 bases lay outside the gene matches. The assay was immunoSEQ multiplex PCR, and TCRdb's table has in-frame clones only and misses some. The sample yields 150,000 or so clones, around 90% seen once. Source material: blood. The genes are TRBV5-1 and TRBJ2-5, with 9 bases fitting TRBD1. This sequence was found in a man younger than 45 in good health. CDR3 region: CASSLSSQGAETQYF. The CDR3, as DNA: TGCGCCAGCAGCTTGTCCTCACAGGGGGCGGAGACCCAGTACTTC.